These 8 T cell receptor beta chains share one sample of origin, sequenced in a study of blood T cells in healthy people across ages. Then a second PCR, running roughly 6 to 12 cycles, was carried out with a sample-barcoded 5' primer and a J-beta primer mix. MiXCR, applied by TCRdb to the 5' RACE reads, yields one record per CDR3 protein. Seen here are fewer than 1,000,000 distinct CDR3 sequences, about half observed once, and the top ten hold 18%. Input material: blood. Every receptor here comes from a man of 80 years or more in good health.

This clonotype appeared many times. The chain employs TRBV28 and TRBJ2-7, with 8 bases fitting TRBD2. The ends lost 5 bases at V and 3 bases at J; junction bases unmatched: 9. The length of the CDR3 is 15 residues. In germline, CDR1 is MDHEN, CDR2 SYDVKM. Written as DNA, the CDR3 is TGTGCCAGCAGTCCGGTAGGTAGCGGGAACTACGAGCAGTACTTC. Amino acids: CASSPVGSGNYEQYF.

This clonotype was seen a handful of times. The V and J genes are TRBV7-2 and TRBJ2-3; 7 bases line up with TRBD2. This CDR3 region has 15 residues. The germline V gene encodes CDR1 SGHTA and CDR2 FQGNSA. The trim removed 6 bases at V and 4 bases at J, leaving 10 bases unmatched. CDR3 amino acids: CASRLMGGGADTQYF. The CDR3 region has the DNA TGTGCCAGCAGGCTCATGGGGGGAGGGGCAGATACGCAGTATTTT.

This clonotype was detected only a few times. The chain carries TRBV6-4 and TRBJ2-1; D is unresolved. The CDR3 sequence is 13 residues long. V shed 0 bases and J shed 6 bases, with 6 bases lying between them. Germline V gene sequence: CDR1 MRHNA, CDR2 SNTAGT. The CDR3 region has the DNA TGTGCCAGCAGTGACTCGAAGGGCAATGAGCAGTTCTTC. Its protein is CASSDSKGNEQFF.

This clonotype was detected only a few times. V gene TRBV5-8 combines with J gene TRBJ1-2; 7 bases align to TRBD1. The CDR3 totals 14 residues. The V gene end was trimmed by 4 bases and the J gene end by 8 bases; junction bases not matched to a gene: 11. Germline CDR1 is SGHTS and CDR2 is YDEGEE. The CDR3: CASSPTGVVRGYTF. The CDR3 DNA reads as TGTGCCAGCAGCCCAACAGGGGTGGTTCGCGGCTACACCTTC.

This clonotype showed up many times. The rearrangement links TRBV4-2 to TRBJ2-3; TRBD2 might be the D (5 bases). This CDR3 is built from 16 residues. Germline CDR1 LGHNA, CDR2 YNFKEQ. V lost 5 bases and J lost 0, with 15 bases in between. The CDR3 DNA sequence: TGTGCCAGCAGCTGGAGCGGACGGGGAAGCACAGATACGCAGTATTTT. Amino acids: CASSWSGRGSTDTQYF.

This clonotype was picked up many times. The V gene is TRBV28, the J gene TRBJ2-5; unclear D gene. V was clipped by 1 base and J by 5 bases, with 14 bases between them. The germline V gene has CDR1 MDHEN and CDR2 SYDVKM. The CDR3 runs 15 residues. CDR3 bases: TGTGCCAGCAGTTTATCACCCGCTACGGTGGAGACCCAGTACTTC. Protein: CASSLSPATVETQYF.

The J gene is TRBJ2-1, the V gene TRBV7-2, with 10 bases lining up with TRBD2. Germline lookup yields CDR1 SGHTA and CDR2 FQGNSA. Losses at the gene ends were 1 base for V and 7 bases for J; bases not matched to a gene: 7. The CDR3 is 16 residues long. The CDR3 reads CASSLVASGRSNEQFF. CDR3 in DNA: TGTGCCAGCAGCTTAGTAGCTAGCGGGAGATCGAATGAGCAGTTCTTC. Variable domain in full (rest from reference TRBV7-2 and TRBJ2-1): GAGVSQSPSNKVTEKGKDVELRCDPISGHTALYWYRQSLGQGLEFLIYFQGNSAPDKSGLPSDRFSAERTGGSVSTLTIQRTQQEDSAVYLCASSLVASGRSNEQFFGPGTRLTVL.

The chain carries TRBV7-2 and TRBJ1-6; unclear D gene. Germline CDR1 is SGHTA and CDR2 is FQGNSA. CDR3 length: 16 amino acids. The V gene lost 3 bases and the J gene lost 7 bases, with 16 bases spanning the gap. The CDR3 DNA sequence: TGTGCCAGCAGCTTGGCCGTAGGGCAGCCAAATTCACCCCTCCACTTT. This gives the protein CASSLAVGQPNSPLHF.